This entry is about one TCR beta chain. What it binds is unknown. The sample comes from a study of PD-L1 blockade in urothelial cancer. On the study more broadly: About 90% of the 29 patients were men who had bladder-origin urothelial cancer. Reported median T cell count for blood samples was 110,000 to 150,000.

Samples spanned pretreatment and treatment, with 1 to 8 time points per patient. Study-wide results and caveats: Pretreatment TCR clonality in blood, when below the median, was predictive of better survival.

The CDR3 runs to 15 residues. Germline CDR1 reads SGHRS; CDR2 reads YFSETQ. Trimming stripped 7 bases from V and 7 bases from J, with 20 bases between. Produced via immunoSEQ multiplex PCR; TCRdb's table is partial and in-frame only. Altogether 85,000 to 90,000 clones are present, approximately 91% being singletons, with the ten largest covering around 10%. The source of this sequence is a man aged 55-75 years with urothelial cancer. J is TRBJ1-4 and V is TRBV5-1; weak D call: TRBD1 (5 bases). The sample consisted of PBMCs, taken around atezolizumab (anti-PD-L1) treatment. CDR3 in DNA: TGCGCCAGCGGAGAATACGGGGACTCGGGTGAAAAACTGTTTTTT. Its protein is CASGEYGDSGEKLFF.